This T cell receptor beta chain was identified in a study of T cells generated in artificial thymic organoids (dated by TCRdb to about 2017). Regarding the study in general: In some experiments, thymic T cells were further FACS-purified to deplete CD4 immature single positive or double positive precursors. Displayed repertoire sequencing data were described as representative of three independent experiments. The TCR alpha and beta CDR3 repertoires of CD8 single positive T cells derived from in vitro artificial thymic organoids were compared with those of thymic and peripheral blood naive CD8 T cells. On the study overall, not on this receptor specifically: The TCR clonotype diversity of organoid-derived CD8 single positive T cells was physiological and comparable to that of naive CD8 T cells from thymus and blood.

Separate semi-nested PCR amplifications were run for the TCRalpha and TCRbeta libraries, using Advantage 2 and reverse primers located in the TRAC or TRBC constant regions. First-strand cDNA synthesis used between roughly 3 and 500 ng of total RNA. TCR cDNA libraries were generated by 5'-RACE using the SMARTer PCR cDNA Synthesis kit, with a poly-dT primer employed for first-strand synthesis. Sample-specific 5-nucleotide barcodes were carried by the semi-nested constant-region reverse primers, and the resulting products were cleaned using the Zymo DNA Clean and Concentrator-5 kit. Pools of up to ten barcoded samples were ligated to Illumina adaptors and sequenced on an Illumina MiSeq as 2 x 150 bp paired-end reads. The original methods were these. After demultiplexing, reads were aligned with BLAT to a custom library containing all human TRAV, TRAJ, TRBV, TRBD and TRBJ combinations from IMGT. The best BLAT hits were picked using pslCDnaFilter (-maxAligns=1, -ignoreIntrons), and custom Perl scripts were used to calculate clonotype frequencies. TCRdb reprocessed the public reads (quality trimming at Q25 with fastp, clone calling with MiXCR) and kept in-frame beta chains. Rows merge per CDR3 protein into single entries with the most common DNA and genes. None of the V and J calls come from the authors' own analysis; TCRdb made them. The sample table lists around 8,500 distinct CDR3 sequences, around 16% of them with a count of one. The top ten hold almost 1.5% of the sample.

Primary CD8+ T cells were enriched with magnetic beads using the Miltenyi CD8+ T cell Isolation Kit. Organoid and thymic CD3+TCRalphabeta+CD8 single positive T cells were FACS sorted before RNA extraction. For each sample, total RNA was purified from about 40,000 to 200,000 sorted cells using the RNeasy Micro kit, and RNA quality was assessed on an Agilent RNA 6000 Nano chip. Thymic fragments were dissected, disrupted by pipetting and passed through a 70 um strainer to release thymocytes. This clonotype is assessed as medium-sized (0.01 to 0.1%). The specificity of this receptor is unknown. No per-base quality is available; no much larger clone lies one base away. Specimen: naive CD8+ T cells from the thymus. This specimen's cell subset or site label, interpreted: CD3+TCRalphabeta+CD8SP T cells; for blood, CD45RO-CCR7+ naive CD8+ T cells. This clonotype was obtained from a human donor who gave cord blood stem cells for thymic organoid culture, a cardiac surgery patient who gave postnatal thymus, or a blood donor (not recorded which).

The CDR3 amino acid sequence is: CASSILGRLPTGELFF. The base sequence is TGTGCCAGTAGTATTCTAGGCAGGCTACCCACCGGGGAGCTGTTTTTT. The rearranged chain carries TRBV19 and TRBJ2-2, with the D segment identity uncertain. From cysteine to phenylalanine, the CDR3 is 16 amino acids long. Only the CDR3 portion is preserved as DNA: 48 bases, with reading frame beginning at the first base. V is pared back by 3 bases and J by 4 bases, with 15 bases lying between the germline termini. The germline V gene (reference sequence) specifies LNHDA as CDR1 and SQIVND as CDR2.